This T cell receptor (beta chain) originates from a study of T cells after yellow fever vaccination. The wider study: Low-cell-number fractions underwent preparation using SMART-Seq v4 Ultra Low Input. Study-wide points: From the bulk population, abundant clonotypes could contaminate and appear within FACS-sorted repertoires. Reappearance after the booster was seen for most primary-vaccination clones, at 96% CD4 and 75% to 90% CD8.

Template switching by 5'RACE produced TCR cDNA, adding a universal primer site and UMIs. From the 5' RACE reads, TCRdb called clonotypes with MiXCR, one entry per CDR3 protein. The data show 400,000 or so distinct CDR3 sequences, about 6.2% seen once. This clonotype turned up a few times. Antigen unknown. The CDR3 sequence is 14 residues long. The germline V and J ends were trimmed by 5 bases and 9 bases, with 17 bases remaining between them. Germline values: CDR1 LNHDA, CDR2 SQIVND (reference sequence). The chain recombines TRBV19 with TRBJ2-4, with TRBD1 as a possible D gene (6 bases). The input for sequencing was PBMCs, taken 5 days after the yellow fever booster vaccination. This receptor was identified in a man younger than 40 who received the YFV17D yellow fever vaccine. The CDR3 loop reads CASSQQGNDAIQYF. Written as DNA, the CDR3 is TGTGCCAGTAGTCAGCAGGGGAATGACGCCATTCAGTACTTC.